These 19 T cell receptor beta chains came from one sample sequenced in a study of TIL therapy for anti-PD-1-resistant metastatic lung cancer (dated by TCRdb to the early 2020s). The label giving this sample's time point can be read as: pre-treatment sample, taken before nivolumab and TIL therapy. The baseline tumor samples, taken from the same resection that was used to grow TIL, were excised metastases, most often pleural nodules or supraclavicular lymph nodes. The immunoSEQ v3 hsTCRB kit was used to amplify TCR beta CDR3 regions from genomic DNA through bias-controlled multiplex PCR. TCRdb took this table from immuneACCESS and kept in-frame rearrangements with V and J called. Such tables lack part of the clones; where checked against another copy, unresolved V genes explain under half of the gap, and the rest is unexplained. Recorded for this sample are about 50,000 clones; roughly 70% of them occurred a single time. Approximately 5.6% of the sample goes to the ten largest clones.

Sequenced material: tumor tissue, taken at baseline. The receptors originated from a person between 30 and 80 years old with non-small cell lung cancer.

This clone was seen a handful of times. The chain couples TRBV19 to TRBJ1-5; D remains unclear. This CDR3 region has 13 residues. V was pared by 9 bases and J by 4 bases, with 13 bases between. Germline values: CDR1 LNHDA, CDR2 SQIVND (reference sequence). The CDR3 DNA is TGTGCCAGCAACAAAGACACGAATCAGCCCCAGCATTTT. This encodes CASNKDTNQPQHF.

This rearrangement joins TRBV10-2 to TRBJ2-5; 8 nucleotides line up with TRBD1. Per germline, CDR1 WSHSY and CDR2 SAAADI. V gave up 5 bases and J gave up 5 bases; unmatched junction bases: 7. The CDR3 extends over 14 amino acids. The DNA of the CDR3 is TGCGCCAGCAGTAGCGGACAGGGAAGCGAGACCCAGTACTTC. Translating gives CASSSGQGSETQYF.

The J gene is TRBJ2-7, the V gene TRBV28; D is ambiguous. Germline V gives CDR1 MDHEN, CDR2 SYDVKM. Trimming stripped 3 bases from V and 3 bases from J, with 12 bases between. This CDR3 region has 14 residues. The CDR3 is CASSLYGPNYEQYF. CDR3 sequence (DNA): TGTGCCAGCAGTTTGTACGGGCCGAACTACGAGCAGTACTTC.

This clone appeared a single time. The chain combines TRBV4-1 with TRBJ1-3; D not resolved. V was clipped by 1 base and J by 0 bases, with 10 bases between them. Per the germline V gene, CDR1 is MGHRA and CDR2 is YSYEKL. The CDR3 totals 16 residues. This CDR3 reads CASSQAPDGSGNTIYF. The CDR3 DNA is TGCGCCAGCAGCCAAGCCCCGGACGGCTCTGGAAACACCATATATTTT.

DNA for the CDR3: TGTGCCAGCAGCCTCCAGGGGATCTCTGGAAACACCATATATTTT. Translation: CASSLQGISGNTIYF. The chain has TRBV5-6 and TRBJ1-3, with a possible D match to TRBD1 (6 bases). V lost 4 bases to trimming and J lost 0 bases, with 11 bases between them. Germline CDR1 reads SGHDT; CDR2 reads YYEEEE. The CDR3 has 15 amino acids.

The chain joins TRBV5-6 to TRBJ1-2; the match to TRBD1 covers 8 bases. CDR1 and CDR2 from the germline V gene are SGHDT and YYEEEE. Germline trimming cut 1 base from V and 3 bases from J; bases unmatched to any gene: 5. The CDR3 is 15 amino acids. The CDR3: CASSLQGQEDYGYTF. The CDR3 coding sequence is TGTGCCAGCAGCTTGCAGGGACAGGAGGACTATGGCTACACCTTC.

The genes are TRBV5-1 and TRBJ2-3; TRBD2 agrees at 9 bases. CDR1 is SGHRS, CDR2 YFSETQ, per germline. This CDR3 is built from 16 residues. V lost 2 bases and J lost 0; bases outside the gene matches: 4. The CDR3 loop is CASSFRTSVSTDTQYF. The CDR3, as DNA: TGCGCCAGCAGCTTTAGGACTAGCGTGAGCACAGATACGCAGTATTTT.

The chain links TRBV9 to TRBJ1-2; the D gene is possibly TRBD1 (5 bases). Germline V gives CDR1 SGDLS, CDR2 YYNGEE. CDR3 size: 14 residues. The V gene lost 0 bases and the J gene lost 6 bases, with 12 bases spanning the gap. CDR3 in DNA: TGTGCCAGCAGCGTAGGGGGGGAAACGGATGGCTACACCTTC. This sequence encodes CASSVGGETDGYTF.

The rearrangement joins TRBV6-4 to TRBJ2-3, with TRBD1 matching over 8 bases. Germline loops: CDR1 MRHNA, CDR2 SNTAGT. The V segment lost 2 bases and the J segment 6 bases; nucleotides outside the gene matches: 7. The CDR3 spans 15 residues. CDR3 DNA sequence: TGTGCCAGCAGTGACGCAGGGGGCGCGTCGGATACGCAGTATTTT. Protein: CASSDAGGASDTQYF.

V and J are TRBV9 and TRBJ2-3, with D possibly TRBD2 on 6 matching bases. Trimming cost V 0 bases and J 7 bases, with 18 bases left between them. The CDR3 extends over 16 amino acids. In germline, CDR1 is SGDLS, CDR2 YYNGEE. The CDR3 reads CASSVDGGGFMYTQYF. Here the CDR3 DNA reads TGTGCCAGCAGCGTAGATGGGGGAGGCTTTATGTATACGCAGTATTTT.

The rearrangement joins TRBV5-1 to TRBJ2-5; 7 bases align to TRBD2. Per germline, CDR1 SGHRS and CDR2 YFSETQ. The length of the CDR3 is 14 residues. The junction had 14 bases not matched to a gene; V was cut back by 10 bases and J by 5 bases. Here the CDR3 DNA reads TGCGCCTGCGCCGGAAGCGGGGTTTTGGAGACCCAGTACTTC. Protein product: CACAGSGVLETQYF. Full variable domain (remainder filled in from reference TRBV5-1 and TRBJ2-5): KAGVTQTPRYLIKTRGQQVTLSCSPISGHRSVSWYQQTPGQGLQFLFEYFSETQRNKGNFPGRFSGRQFSNSRSEMNVSTLELGDSALYLCACAGSGVLETQYFGPGTRLLVL.

V is TRBV6-6 and J is TRBJ2-1; D is undetermined. In germline, CDR1 is MNHNY, CDR2 SVGAGI (reference sequence). V gave up 0 bases and J gave up 6 bases, with 9 bases separating them. CDR3 length equals 14 residues. The CDR3 DNA follows: TGTGCCAGCAGTTACTCGCTGTGGGGCAATGAGCAGTTCTTC. This translates into CASSYSLWGNEQFF.

J is TRBJ2-2 and V is TRBV6-5, with D possibly being TRBD2 (5 bases). The germline V gene encodes CDR1 MNHEY and CDR2 SVGAGI. V was cut by 7 bases and J by 1 base, with 10 bases left in between. CDR3 length equals 14 residues. The CDR3 coding sequence is TGTGCCAGCAAAAGGGCGGGGAACACCGGGGAGCTGTTTTTT. Translating it yields CASKRAGNTGELFF.

This clone showed up just once. The V and J genes are TRBV19 and TRBJ2-5, with TRBD2 identical over 10 bases. The CDR3 extends over 17 amino acids. V gave up 5 bases and J gave up 1 base; unmatched junction bases: 10. In germline, CDR1 is LNHDA, CDR2 SQIVND (reference sequence). CDR3 in amino acids: CASSVDRSGGIQETQYF. DNA of the CDR3: TGTGCCAGTAGTGTCGACCGTAGCGGGGGGATCCAAGAGACCCAGTACTTC.

This clone was observed a single time. The V gene is TRBV9, the J gene TRBJ2-2, with D maybe TRBD1 (5 bases). Per the germline V gene, CDR1 is SGDLS and CDR2 is YYNGEE. The CDR3 is 14 amino acids. The germline V and J ends were trimmed by 5 bases and 2 bases, with 10 bases remaining between them. CDR3 loop: CASREDINTGELFF. CDR3 nucleotide sequence: TGTGCCAGCAGAGAGGACATTAACACCGGGGAGCTGTTTTTT.

The table lists this clone with a few counts. J is TRBJ2-7 and V is TRBV6-6; the D gene is possibly TRBD2 (5 bases). The germline V and J ends were trimmed by 7 bases and 8 bases, with 21 bases remaining between them. The CDR3 runs to 14 residues. Looked up from germline, CDR1 is MNHNY and CDR2 is SVGAGI (reference sequence). As DNA, the CDR3 is TGTGCCAGCATCGGGGTAGCTGGGTTGGGTAAGCAGTACTTC. This codes for CASIGVAGLGKQYF.

The chain employs TRBV11-1 and TRBJ2-7; 11 bases map to TRBD1. Germline CDR1 SGHAT, CDR2 FQDESV (reference sequence). CDR3 length: 14 residues. After removal of 7 bases from V and 2 bases from J, the junction contained 4 bases not matched to a gene. The CDR3 bases are TGTGCCAGCACGGACAGGGGGCCTCCCTACGAGCAGTACTTC. It translates to CASTDRGPPYEQYF.

The J gene is TRBJ2-2, the V gene TRBV6-4, with D tentatively TRBD2 (6 bases). CDR3 length: 15 amino acids. Germline CDR1 MRHNA, CDR2 SNTAGT. V lost 0 bases to trimming and J lost 1 base, with 6 bases between them. This CDR3 reads CASSDSSGNTGELFF. The DNA of the CDR3 is TGTGCCAGCAGTGACTCTAGCGGGAACACCGGGGAGCTGTTTTTT.

CDR3 protein: CASSYTLAGAVGELFF. The CDR3 DNA is TGTGCCAGCAGTTACACTCTAGCGGGAGCTGTCGGGGAGCTGTTTTTT. The rearrangement links TRBV6-5 to TRBJ2-2, with 10 bases identical to TRBD2. The CDR3 is made up of 16 amino acids. The V gene's germline CDR1 is MNHEY and CDR2 SVGAGI. V dropped 2 bases and J dropped 7; count of bases not matched to a gene: 7.